This TCR beta chain was recovered during a study of blood T cell repertoires in COVID-19. Study overall: The study drew acute and convalescent COVID-19 samples from the United States, Italy and Spain. PBMCs, B-cell-depleted T cells, or T cells provided the cDNA or gDNA that made up the material.

Per the original data handling: Estimation of nucleated cell counts was performed using reference gene primer amplification. Produced via immunoSEQ multiplex PCR; TCRdb's table is partial and in-frame only. D and trimming come from the DNA, and the V and J calls and clone size come from that table. The sample includes some 240,000 clones, around 90% of them seen just once. Trimming took 0 bases from V and 5 from J; bases not matched to a gene: 7. Germline values: CDR1 SGDLS, CDR2 YYNGEE. This CDR3 has 15 residues. This clonotype originated in a man between 60 and 75 years old who had recovered from COVID-19. The V gene is TRBV9, the J gene TRBJ1-1; 7 bases match TRBD1. The source material was peripheral blood. This chain's CDR3 is CASSVAQTGMTEAFF. CDR3 DNA: TGTGCCAGCAGCGTAGCACAGACAGGGATGACTGAAGCTTTCTTT.